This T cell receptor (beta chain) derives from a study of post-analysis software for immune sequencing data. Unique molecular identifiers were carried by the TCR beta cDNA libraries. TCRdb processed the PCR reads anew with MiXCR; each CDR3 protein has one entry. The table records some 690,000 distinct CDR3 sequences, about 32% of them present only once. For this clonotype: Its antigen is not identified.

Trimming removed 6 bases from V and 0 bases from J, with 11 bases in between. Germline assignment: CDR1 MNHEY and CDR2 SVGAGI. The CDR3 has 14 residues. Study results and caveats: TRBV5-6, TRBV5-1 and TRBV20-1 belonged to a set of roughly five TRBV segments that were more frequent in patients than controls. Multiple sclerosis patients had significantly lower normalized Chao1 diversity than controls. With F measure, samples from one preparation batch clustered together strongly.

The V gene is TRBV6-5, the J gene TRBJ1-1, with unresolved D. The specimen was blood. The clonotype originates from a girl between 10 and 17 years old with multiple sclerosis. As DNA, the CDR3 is TGTGCCAGCAGCCGACTGACGATGAACACTGAAGCTTTCTTT. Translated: CASSRLTMNTEAFF.